This is a list of T cell receptor beta chains from one sample in a study of a mutant IDH1 vaccine in newly diagnosed glioma. The protocol was immunoSEQ multiplex PCR, while the TCRdb copy is restricted to in-frame clones and leaves out a portion. The sample includes about 64,000 clones, 74% seen only once; the top ten take around 4.5%. These receptors have no identified antigens. The sequences come from PBMCs, collected from a glioma patient whose treatment included an IDH1 peptide vaccine. The source is a man aged 45-65 years with glioma. Both conserved end residues are part of each CDR3. A D gene is named only where the DNA matches it firmly. Some rows have no size entry. The others give once, few or many, or a class for an expanded clone.

16	TRBV10-3	TRBJ1-5	-	-	TGTGCCATCAGTGAGTCTGGCAGGGCACGCAATCAGCCCCAGCATTTT	CAISESGRARNQPQHF
14	TRBV4-1	TRBJ2-3	-	-	TGCGCCAGCAGCCAAGAGTCGAGCACAGATACGCAGTATTTT	CASSQESSTDTQYF
14	TRBV7-2	TRBJ2-7	-	-	TGTGCCAGCAGCTCTAAATGGGCCTCCTACGAGCAGTACTTC	CASSSKWASYEQYF
15	TRBV4-3	TRBJ1-5	-	-	TGCGCCAGCAGCCAAGCCAGGGCGGGGGATCAGCCCCAGCATTTT	CASSQARAGDQPQHF
17	TRBV7-6	TRBJ2-7	TRBD1	-	TGTGCCAGCAGCAAGGGACAGGGAAGTTGGGGCTCGGACGAGCAGTACTTC	CASSKGQGSWGSDEQYF
14	TRBV19	TRBJ1-1	TRBD1	-	TGTGCCAGTAGTCAAGACAGGGCTAGCACTGAAGCTTTCTTT	CASSQDRASTEAFF
16	TRBV28	TRBJ2-2	-	-	TGTGCCAGCAGTCCCTATGGGGGGAAAGGCACCGGGGAGCTGTTTTTT	CASSPYGGKGTGELFF
14	TRBV5-6	TRBJ1-3	-	-	TGTGCCAGCACTAATCCGGAAGATGGAAACACCATATATTTT	CASTNPEDGNTIYF
15	TRBV7-8	TRBJ2-7	TRBD1	-	TGTGCCAGCAGTCTTTATGCCGGGACAGCCTACGAGCAGTACTTC	CASSLYAGTAYEQYF
14	TRBV2	TRBJ1-5	-	-	TGTGCCAGCAGTCCCTCACGAGGGGATCAGCCCCAGCATTTT	CASSPSRGDQPQHF
13	TRBV5-1	TRBJ1-1	-	-	TGCGCCAGCAGCTTGGGAGGGGGCACTGAAGCTTTCTTT	CASSLGGGTEAFF
13	TRBV7-2	TRBJ2-3	-	-	TGTGCCAGCGGTGGTGATTTCACAGATACGCAGTATTTT	CASGGDFTDTQYF
12	TRBV29-1	TRBJ2-1	TRBD1	-	TGCAGCGTTGAAGAGCGAGGGGGCCCGTGGTTCTTC	CSVEERGGPWFF
13	TRBV28	TRBJ2-5	TRBD1	-	TGTGCCAGCAGATACAGGGGGAGAGAGACCCAGTACTTC	CASRYRGRETQYF
14	TRBV6-5	TRBJ1-5	-	-	TGTGCCAGCAGTCGACTTCGGACGGATCAGCCCCAGCATTTT	CASSRLRTDQPQHF
13	TRBV28	TRBJ1-2	-	few	TGTGCCAGCAGCCCGGCCTGGTTTGGTGGCTACACCTTC	CASSPAWFGGYTF
12	TRBV2	TRBJ2-7	TRBD2	-	TGTGCCAGCAGTGAACCGCGGGGGGAGCAGTACTTC	CASSEPRGEQYF
13	TRBV29-1	TRBJ2-3	-	-	TGCAGCGTTGCCCTCCCAGGGAGAAATACGCAGTATTTT	CSVALPGRNTQYF
16	TRBV5-4	TRBJ2-3	TRBD2	-	TGTGCCAGCAGCTCCCATCTAGCGGGGGTCACAGATACGCAGTATTTT	CASSSHLAGVTDTQYF
13	TRBV29-1	TRBJ1-3	-	-	TGCAGCGTTGGAGGCCTCTCTGGAAACACCATATATTTT	CSVGGLSGNTIYF
12	TRBV2	TRBJ1-3	-	-	TGTGCCACCGCACTCTATGGAAACACCATATATTTT	CATALYGNTIYF
16	TRBV6-5	TRBJ2-6	TRBD1	few	TGTGCCAGCAGTTGGGACAGTAGCTCTGGGGCCAACGTCCTGACTTTC	CASSWDSSSGANVLTF
14	TRBV13	TRBJ2-7	TRBD1	-	TGTGCCAGCAGCTCGGACAGGCAGGAGTACGAGCAGTACTTC	CASSSDRQEYEQYF
15	TRBV2	TRBJ2-2	TRBD1	-	TGTGCCAGCAGCGGGGGACAGGCGGACACCGGGGAGCTGTTTTTT	CASSGGQADTGELFF
13	TRBV5-1	TRBJ1-4	-	-	TGCGCCAGCAGCTTGCCAACTAATGAAAAACTGTTTTTT	CASSLPTNEKLFF
13	TRBV30	TRBJ1-2	-	-	TGTGCCTGGTCTACCCCTGGGCGGCAAGGCTACACCTTC	CAWSTPGRQGYTF
15	TRBV6-5	TRBJ1-2	-	-	TGTGCCAGCAGTCGATACAGTTCGGCTGGATATGGCTACACCTTC	CASSRYSSAGYGYTF
15	TRBV18	TRBJ2-6	-	-	TGTGCCAGCTCAGGGGACACCTCTGGGGCCAACGTCCTGACTTTC	CASSGDTSGANVLTF
14	TRBV29-1	TRBJ1-4	-	few	TGCAGCGTGGAGGGCTCGGGACAAGATGAAAAACTGTTTTTT	CSVEGSGQDEKLFF
15	TRBV6-6	TRBJ2-7	-	-	TGTGCCAGCAGTGCTACAGGGCTGCCCACCTACGAGCAGTACTTC	CASSATGLPTYEQYF
14	TRBV27	TRBJ2-6	-	-	TGTGCCAGCAAGGGGTCCTCAGAGGCCAACGTCCTGACTTTC	CASKGSSEANVLTF
12	TRBV6-1	TRBJ2-4	TRBD1	-	TGTGCCAGCAGTAGACAGGGAAACATTCAGTACTTC	CASSRQGNIQYF
14	TRBV5-4	TRBJ1-5	-	once	TGTGCCAGCAGCTTGAAGGGGAGCAATCAGCCCCAGCATTTT	CASSLKGSNQPQHF
17	TRBV5-6	TRBJ2-7	TRBD1	-	TGTGCCAGCAGCTTGACCGGGGACAGGGTAGTATCGAACGAGCAGTACTTC	CASSLTGDRVVSNEQYF
14	TRBV7-2	TRBJ2-2	-	-	TGTGCCAGCAGCGCCCGACTAGTGTCCGGGGAGCTGTTTTTT	CASSARLVSGELFF
14	TRBV19	TRBJ2-1	-	few	TGTGCCAGTAGTATAGATAGGGGGTTGAGTGAGCAGTTCTTC	CASSIDRGLSEQFF
13	TRBV30	TRBJ2-2	-	-	TGTGCCTGGAGTACCGGGGGAGGCGGGGAGCTGTTTTTT	CAWSTGGGGELFF
12	TRBV19	TRBJ1-2	-	-	TGTGCCAGTACCGCGGACGGCTATGGCTACACCTTC	CASTADGYGYTF
10	TRBV29-1	TRBJ2-1	-	few	TGCAGCGTTGATAATAGGGAGCAGTTCTTC	CSVDNREQFF
14	TRBV10-3	TRBJ2-3	-	-	TGTGCCATCACCGAGGGGCAGGAGACAGATACGCAGTATTTT	CAITEGQETDTQYF
14	TRBV9	TRBJ1-5	-	few	TGTGCCAGCAGCGTAGAAGGGGCAAGCCAGCCCCAGCATTTT	CASSVEGASQPQHF
16	TRBV4-1	TRBJ1-5	TRBD1	few	TGCGCCAGCAGCCCCCGGGACAGGGTGAGCAATCAGCCCCAGCATTTT	CASSPRDRVSNQPQHF
14	TRBV30	TRBJ2-1	TRBD1	-	TGTGCCTGGAGTGCTTCGCAGGGGGCGCCTTCTCTGTTCTTC	CAWSASQGAPSLFF
15	TRBV5-6	TRBJ1-2	TRBD1	-	TGTGCCAGCAGCTTGTGGGACAGGGCGAGAAATGGCTACACCTTC	CASSLWDRARNGYTF
16	TRBV11-2	TRBJ1-4	TRBD1	few	TGTGCCAGCAGCCTAACGGTGGGCAGGGGGAGCGAAAAACTGTTTTTT	CASSLTVGRGSEKLFF
14	TRBV5-6	TRBJ1-4	TRBD1	-	TGTGCCAGCACGAAGGGACAGGGGGCGGAAAAACTGTTTTTT	CASTKGQGAEKLFF
15	TRBV19	TRBJ1-5	-	-	TGTGCCAGTAGTATTATAAGCGCGGGGGCCATGGCCCAGCATTTT	CASSIISAGAMAQHF
16	TRBV5-6	TRBJ1-5	-	-	TGTGCCAGCAGCCTACAGGGTATCCTTCCCAATCAGCCCCAGCATTTT	CASSLQGILPNQPQHF
14	TRBV7-9	TRBJ2-3	-	once	TGTGCCAGCAGCTTAACGGGGGGCACAGATACGCAGTATTTT	CASSLTGGTDTQYF
14	TRBV9	TRBJ1-2	TRBD1	once	TGTGCCAGCAGCCCCACGACAGGGGGGCGAGGCTACACCTTC	CASSPTTGGRGYTF
15	TRBV5-6	TRBJ1-3	TRBD1	-	TGTGCCAGCAGCTTGGAGGGCAGGGGGGTACACACCATATATTTT	CASSLEGRGVHTIYF